The table lists the clone carrying this T cell receptor (beta chain) with a few counts. What it recognizes is unknown. A process of 5'RACE template switching, which added a universal primer site and UMIs, was used to make TCR cDNA. MiXCR was run by TCRdb on the 5' RACE reads, yielding one entry per CDR3 protein. The sample lists under 700,000 distinct CDR3 sequences; about a sixth were seen once. This CDR3 has 16 amino acids. Germline V gene data show CDR1 as SGHNT and CDR2 as YYREEE (reference sequence). Trimming cost V 3 bases and J 1 base, with 15 bases left between them. This sample was included in a study of T cells after yellow fever vaccination. At the level of the study: Fractions of limited cellularity were prepared by means of SMART-Seq v4 Ultra Low Input.

Study observations and caveats: Although most clonotypes did not, a small share appeared in both CD4 and CD8 compartments. Reappearance after the booster was seen for most primary-vaccination clones, at 96% CD4 and roughly 90% CD8.

The origin of this receptor is a man aged 18 to 30 who received the YFV17D yellow fever vaccine. V and J are TRBV5-4 and TRBJ2-3; possibly TRBD2 for D (7 bases). The sequences come from PBMCs, collected 5 to 6 days after the first yellow fever vaccination. This CDR3 reads CASSYAGGGGTDTQYF. CDR3 nucleotides: TGTGCCAGCAGCTACGCTGGGGGGGGCGGCACAGATACGCAGTATTTT.